This TCR beta chain derives from a study of blood T cell repertoires in COVID-19. Per the original data handling: Amplification from reference gene primers served as the basis for estimated nucleated cell counts. Sequencing was performed with immunoSEQ multiplex PCR; in TCRdb, only in-frame clones are kept and a portion is missing. The D gene and trimming were derived from the DNA, and the V and J assignments and clone size from that table. The table has under 200,000 clones, approximately 87% seen once. Per the germline V gene, CDR1 is SNHLY and CDR2 is FYNNEI. Unmatched junction bases numbered 2, after V lost 5 bases and J lost 1 base. The CDR3 length is 14 residues. Seattle enrolled patients during active infection and tracked them longitudinally.

The chain employs TRBV2 and TRBJ1-1; 9 bases are a match to TRBD1. The source is a woman aged 70-85 years with COVID-19, enrolled during active disease. The sequencing input was peripheral blood. The CDR3 loop reads CASSSQGANTEAFF. The CDR3 bases are TGTGCCAGCAGTTCACAGGGGGCGAACACTGAAGCTTTCTTT. The whole variable domain, filled in from reference TRBV2 and TRBJ1-1, reads EPEVTQTPSHQVTQMGQEVILRCVPISNHLYFYWYRQILGQKVEFLVSFYNNEISEKSEIFDDQFSVERPDGSNFTLKIRSTKLEDSAMYFCASSSQGANTEAFFGQGTRLTVV.